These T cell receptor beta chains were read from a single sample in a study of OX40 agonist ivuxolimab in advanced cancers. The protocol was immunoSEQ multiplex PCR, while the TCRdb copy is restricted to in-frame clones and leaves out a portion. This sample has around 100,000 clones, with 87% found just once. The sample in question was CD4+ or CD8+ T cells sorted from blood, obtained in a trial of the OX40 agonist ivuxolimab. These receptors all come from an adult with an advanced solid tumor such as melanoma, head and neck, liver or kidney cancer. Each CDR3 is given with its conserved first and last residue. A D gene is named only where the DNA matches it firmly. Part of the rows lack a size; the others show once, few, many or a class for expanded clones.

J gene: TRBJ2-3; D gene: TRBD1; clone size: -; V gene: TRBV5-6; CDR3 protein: CASSWDREDTQYF; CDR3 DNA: TGTGCCAGCAGTTGGGACAGGGAAGATACGCAGTATTTT
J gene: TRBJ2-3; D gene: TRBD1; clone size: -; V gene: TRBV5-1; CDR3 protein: CASSLEAGGTDTQYF; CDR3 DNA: TGCGCCAGCAGCTTGGAGGCAGGGGGAACAGATACGCAGTATTTT
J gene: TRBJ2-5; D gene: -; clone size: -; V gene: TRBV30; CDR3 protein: CACTFAAGIKETQYF; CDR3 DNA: TGTGCCTGTACCTTCGCGGCAGGGATCAAGGAGACCCAGTACTTC
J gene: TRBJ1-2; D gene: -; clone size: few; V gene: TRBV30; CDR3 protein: CAWSRTFEQPGYTF; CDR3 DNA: TGTGCCTGGAGTAGGACATTCGAACAGCCCGGCTACACCTTC
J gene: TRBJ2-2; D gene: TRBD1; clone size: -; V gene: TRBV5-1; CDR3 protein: CASSPRQGATGELFF; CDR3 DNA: TGCGCCAGCAGCCCCCGACAGGGGGCGACCGGGGAGCTGTTTTTT
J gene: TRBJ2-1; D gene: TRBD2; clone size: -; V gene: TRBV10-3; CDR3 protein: CAISEGVAGDNEQFF; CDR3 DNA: TGTGCCATCAGTGAGGGAGTAGCGGGAGACAATGAGCAGTTCTTC
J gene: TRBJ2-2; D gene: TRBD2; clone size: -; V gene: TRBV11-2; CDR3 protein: CASHRGLAGSMNTGELFF; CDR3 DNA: TGTGCCAGCCACCGGGGACTAGCGGGAAGCATGAACACCGGGGAGCTGTTTTTT
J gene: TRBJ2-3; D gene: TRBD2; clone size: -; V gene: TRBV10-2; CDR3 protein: CASRDLTSNPDTQYF; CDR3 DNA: TGCGCCAGCAGGGATTTGACTAGCAACCCAGATACGCAGTATTTT
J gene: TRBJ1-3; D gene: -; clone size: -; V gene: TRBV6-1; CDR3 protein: CASSDPYGGNTIYF; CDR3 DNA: TGTGCCAGCAGTGATCCTTATGGGGGGAACACCATATATTTT
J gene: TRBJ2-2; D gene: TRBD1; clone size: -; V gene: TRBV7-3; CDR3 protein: CASSPKGTGHTGELFF; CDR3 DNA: TGTGCCAGCAGCCCCAAAGGGACAGGTCACACCGGGGAGCTGTTTTTT
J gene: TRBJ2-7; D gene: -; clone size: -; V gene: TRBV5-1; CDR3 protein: CASSSIRGYEQYF; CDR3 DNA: TGCGCCAGCAGTTCGATCCGGGGTTACGAGCAGTACTTC
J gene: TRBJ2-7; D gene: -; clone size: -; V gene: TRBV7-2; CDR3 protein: CASSLVPGAYEQYF; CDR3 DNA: TGTGCCAGCAGCTTAGTCCCAGGGGCCTACGAGCAGTACTTC
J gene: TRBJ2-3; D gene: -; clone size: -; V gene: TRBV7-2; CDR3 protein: CASSFVDTQYF; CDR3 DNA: TGTGCCAGCAGCTTTGTAGATACGCAGTATTTT
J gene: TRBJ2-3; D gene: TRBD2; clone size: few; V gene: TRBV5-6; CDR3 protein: CASSFLVVAGGSTDTQYF; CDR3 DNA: TGTGCCAGCAGCTTCTTGGTAGTAGCGGGGGGTAGCACAGATACGCAGTATTTT
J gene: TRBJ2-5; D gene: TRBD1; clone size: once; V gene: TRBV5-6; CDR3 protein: CASSSPRTGAQETQYF; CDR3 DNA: TGTGCCAGCAGCTCCCCGAGAACAGGGGCCCAAGAGACCCAGTACTTC
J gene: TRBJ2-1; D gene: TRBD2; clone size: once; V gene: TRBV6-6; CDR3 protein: CASSYPTSGSNEQFF; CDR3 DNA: TGTGCCAGCAGTTACCCGACTAGCGGTAGTAATGAGCAGTTCTTC
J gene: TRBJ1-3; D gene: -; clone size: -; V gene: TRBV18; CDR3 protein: CASSLQLGNTIYF; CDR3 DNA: TGTGCCAGCTCGCTACAGCTTGGAAACACCATATATTTT
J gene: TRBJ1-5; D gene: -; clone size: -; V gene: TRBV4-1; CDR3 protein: CASSQDGNQPQHF; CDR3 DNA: TGCGCCAGCAGCCAAGACGGGAATCAGCCCCAGCATTTT
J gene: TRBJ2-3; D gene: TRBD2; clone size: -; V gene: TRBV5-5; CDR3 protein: CASSLGAGGPDTQYF; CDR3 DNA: TGTGCCAGCAGCTTGGGGGCGGGAGGGCCAGATACGCAGTATTTT
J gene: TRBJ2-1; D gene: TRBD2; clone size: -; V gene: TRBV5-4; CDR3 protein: CASSWGGLNGNTYNEQFF; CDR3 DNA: TGTGCCAGCAGCTGGGGGGGGTTAAACGGGAACACCTACAATGAGCAGTTCTTC
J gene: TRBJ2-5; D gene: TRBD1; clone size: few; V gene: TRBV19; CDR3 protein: CASQIQGGAQYF; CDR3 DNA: TGTGCCAGCCAAATACAGGGGGGCGCCCAGTACTTC
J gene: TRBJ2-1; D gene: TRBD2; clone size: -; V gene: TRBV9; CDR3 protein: CASNPSGATYNEQFF; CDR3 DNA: TGTGCCAGCAATCCTAGCGGGGCTACTTACAATGAGCAGTTCTTC
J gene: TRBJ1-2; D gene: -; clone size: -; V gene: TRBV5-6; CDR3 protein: CASSTPTANYGYTF; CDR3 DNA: TGTGCCAGCAGCACACCAACAGCTAACTATGGCTACACCTTC
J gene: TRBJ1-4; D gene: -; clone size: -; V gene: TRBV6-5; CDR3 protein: CASSYVRRANEKLFF; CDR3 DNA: TGTGCCAGCAGTTATGTTCGGAGGGCGAATGAAAAACTGTTTTTT
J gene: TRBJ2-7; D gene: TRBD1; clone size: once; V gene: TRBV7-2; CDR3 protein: CASSANRGSYEQYF; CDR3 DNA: TGTGCCAGCAGCGCGAACAGGGGATCATACGAGCAGTACTTC
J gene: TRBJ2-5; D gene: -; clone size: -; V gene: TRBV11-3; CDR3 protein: CASSLEGEETQYF; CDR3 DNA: TGTGCCAGCAGCTTAGAAGGGGAAGAGACCCAGTACTTC